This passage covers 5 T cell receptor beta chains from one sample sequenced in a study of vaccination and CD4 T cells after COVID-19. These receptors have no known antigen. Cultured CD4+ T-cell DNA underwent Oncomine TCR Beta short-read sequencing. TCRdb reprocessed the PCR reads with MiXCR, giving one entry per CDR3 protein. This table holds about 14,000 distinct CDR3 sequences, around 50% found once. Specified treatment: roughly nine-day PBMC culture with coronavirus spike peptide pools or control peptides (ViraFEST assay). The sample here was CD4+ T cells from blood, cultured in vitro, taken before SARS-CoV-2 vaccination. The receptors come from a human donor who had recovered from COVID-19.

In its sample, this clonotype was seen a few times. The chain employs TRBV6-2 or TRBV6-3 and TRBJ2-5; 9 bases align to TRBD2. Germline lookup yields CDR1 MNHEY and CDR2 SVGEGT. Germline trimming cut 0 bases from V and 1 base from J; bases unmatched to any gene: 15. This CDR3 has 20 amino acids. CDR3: CASSYSNFLREGFPQETQYF. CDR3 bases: TGTGCCAGCAGTTACTCTAATTTCCTGCGGGAGGGCTTCCCCCAAGAGACCCAGTACTTC.

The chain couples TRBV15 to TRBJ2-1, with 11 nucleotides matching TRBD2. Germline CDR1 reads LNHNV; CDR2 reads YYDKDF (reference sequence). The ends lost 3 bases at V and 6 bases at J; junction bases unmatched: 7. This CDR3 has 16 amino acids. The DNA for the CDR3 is TGTGCCACCAGCAGCCTGGGGGGACTAGCGGTCAATGAGCAGTTCTTC. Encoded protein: CATSSLGGLAVNEQFF.

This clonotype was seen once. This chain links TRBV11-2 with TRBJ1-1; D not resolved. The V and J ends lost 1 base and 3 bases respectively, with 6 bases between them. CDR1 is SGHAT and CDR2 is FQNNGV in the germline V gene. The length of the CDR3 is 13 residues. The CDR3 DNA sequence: TGTGCCAGCAGCTTAGGGGTGGACACTGAAGCTTTCTTT. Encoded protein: CASSLGVDTEAFF.

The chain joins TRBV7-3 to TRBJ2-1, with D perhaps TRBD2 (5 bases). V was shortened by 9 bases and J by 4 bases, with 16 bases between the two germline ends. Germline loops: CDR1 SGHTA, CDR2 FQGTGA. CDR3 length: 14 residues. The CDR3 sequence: CASKQSAAYNEQFF. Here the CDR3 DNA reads TGTGCCAGTAAGCAGTCAGCGGCGTACAATGAGCAGTTCTTC.

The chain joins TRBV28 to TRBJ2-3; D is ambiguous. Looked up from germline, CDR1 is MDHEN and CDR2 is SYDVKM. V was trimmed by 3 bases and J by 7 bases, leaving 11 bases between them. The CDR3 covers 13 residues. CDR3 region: CASSLDRANTQYF. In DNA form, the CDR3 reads TGTGCCAGCAGTTTGGATAGGGCGAATACGCAGTATTTT.